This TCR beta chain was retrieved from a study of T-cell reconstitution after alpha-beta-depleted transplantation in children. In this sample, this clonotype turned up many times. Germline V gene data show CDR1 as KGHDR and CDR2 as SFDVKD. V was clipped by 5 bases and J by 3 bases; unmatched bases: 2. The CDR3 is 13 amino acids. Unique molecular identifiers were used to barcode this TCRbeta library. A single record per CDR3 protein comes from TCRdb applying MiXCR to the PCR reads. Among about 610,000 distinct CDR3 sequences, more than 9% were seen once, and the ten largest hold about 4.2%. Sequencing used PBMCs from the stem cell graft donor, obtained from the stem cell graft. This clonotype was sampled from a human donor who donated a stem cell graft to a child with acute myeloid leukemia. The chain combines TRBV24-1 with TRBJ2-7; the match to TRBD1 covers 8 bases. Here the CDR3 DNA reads TGTGCCACCAGTGCAGACAGGGGCTACGAGCAGTACTTC. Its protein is CATSADRGYEQYF.